This TCR beta chain was identified in a study of blood T cell repertoires in COVID-19. Study information: Samples of COVID-19 (acute and convalescent) were obtained from the United States, Italy and Spain.

This CDR3 region has 13 residues. Trimming stripped 6 bases from V and 4 bases from J, with 12 bases between. Germline CDR1 and CDR2: SGHVS and FQNEAQ. Method: immunoSEQ multiplex PCR; TCRdb's copy keeps in-frame clones and lacks some. Of over 35,000 clones listed, approximately 90% are singletons. The gene calls are TRBV7-8 and TRBJ1-1; D ambiguous. This receptor was taken from a woman under 40 in a cohort sampled during active COVID-19. What was sequenced was peripheral blood. The CDR3 DNA is TGTGCCAGCAGACTAAGGTCCGGCACTGAAGCTTTCTTT. Its protein product is CASRLRSGTEAFF.